Following are 26 T cell receptor beta chains from one sample sequenced in a study of cytomegalovirus exposure and HLA in healthy donors. In the PCR, 60 Vbeta and 13 Jbeta primers were used. Data came from immunoSEQ multiplex PCR; TCRdb stores just in-frame clones and leaves some out. Counted here are tens of thousands of clones, approximately 90% occurring once; the ten biggest clones make up approximately 10%. Sequencing input: PBMCs. The source is a woman between 35 and 50 years old in good health and CMV-seropositive.

The V and J genes are TRBV19 and TRBJ1-6; possibly TRBD1 for D (6 bases). The CDR3 has 17 amino acids. Germline V gene lookup returns CDR1 LNHDA and CDR2 SQIVND (reference sequence). With 3 bases removed from V and 6 bases from J, the gap between germline ends came to 18 bases. CDR3 coding DNA: TGTGCCAGTAGTATTCAATCAGGGGTGATAGGTAATTCACCCCTCCACTTT. It yields the protein CASSIQSGVIGNSPLHF.

V and J are TRBV7-8 and TRBJ1-6; possibly TRBD1 for D (6 bases). Germline V CDR1 and CDR2: SGHVS, FQNEAQ. The CDR3 is made up of 16 amino acids. V lost 1 base, J lost 9 bases, and 16 bases lay in between. This chain's CDR3 is CASSLVQGPVASPLHF. DNA for the CDR3: TGTGCCAGCAGCTTAGTACAGGGACCTGTTGCTTCACCCCTCCACTTT.

The chain combines TRBV9 with TRBJ2-2; TRBD1 might be the D (7 bases). CDR1 and CDR2 (germline): SGDLS, YYNGEE. V gave up 2 bases and J gave up 6 bases, with 20 bases separating them. The CDR3 runs to 17 residues. The CDR3 here is CASSVGLGGRGPGELFF. The CDR3 bases are TGTGCCAGCAGCGTGGGTCTCGGGGGTAGGGGGCCCGGGGAGCTGTTTTTT.

The rearrangement joins TRBV10-2 to TRBJ2-7, with 8 bases that match TRBD1. The CDR3 extends over 15 amino acids. Per the germline V gene, CDR1 is WSHSY and CDR2 is SAAADI. Trimming took 6 bases from V and 3 from J; bases not matched to a gene: 10. The CDR3 loop is CASRANRGIGYEQYF. CDR3 nucleotide sequence: TGCGCCAGCAGGGCGAACAGGGGGATCGGCTACGAGCAGTACTTC.

CDR3 region: CASSPSFGTGDGYTF. CDR3 bases: TGTGCCAGCTCACCCTCATTTGGGACAGGGGACGGCTACACCTTC. The chain links TRBV18 to TRBJ1-2; 10 positions match TRBD1. Germline V gene data show CDR1 as KGHSH and CDR2 as LQKENI. The CDR3 totals 15 residues. Unmatched junction bases numbered 9, after V lost 3 bases and J lost 8 bases.

V is TRBV19 and J is TRBJ2-3; 11 bases map to TRBD1. The CDR3 has 16 residues. CDR1 and CDR2 from the germline V gene are LNHDA and SQIVND (reference sequence). The trim removed 4 bases at V and 0 bases at J, leaving 3 bases unmatched. DNA for the CDR3: TGTGCCAGTAGTAGGGGACAGGGGGACAGCACAGATACGCAGTATTTT. Translating it yields CASSRGQGDSTDTQYF. Complete variable domain (other parts from reference TRBV19 and TRBJ2-3): DGGITQSPKYLFRKEGQNVTLSCEQNLNHDAMYWYRQDPGQGLRLIYYSQIVNDFQKGDIAEGYSVSREKKESFPLTVTSAQKNPTAFYLCASSRGQGDSTDTQYFGPGTRLTVL.

This clone has just one count. V is TRBV9 and J is TRBJ2-1, with D possibly TRBD1 on 5 matching bases. Germline V gives CDR1 SGDLS, CDR2 YYNGEE. Between the trimmed V and J ends, which lost 0 bases and 5 bases, there was a span of 12 bases. The CDR3 sequence is 15 residues long. The CDR3: CASSVALGADNEQFF. The CDR3 bases are TGTGCCAGCAGCGTAGCCCTAGGGGCTGACAATGAGCAGTTCTTC.

The chain recombines TRBV7-3 with TRBJ2-2; TRBD1 matches at 9 bases. J was trimmed by 4 bases and V by 4 bases; bases with no gene match: 4. This CDR3 is 15 amino acids long. Germline V gives CDR1 SGHTA, CDR2 FQGTGA. CDR3: CASSSTGGSTGELFF. In nucleotides, the CDR3 is TGTGCCAGCAGCTCAACAGGGGGCAGCACCGGGGAGCTGTTTTTT. Combining the CDR3 with reference TRBV7-3 and TRBJ2-2 gives the whole variable domain GAGVSQTPSNKVTEKGKYVELRCDPISGHTALYWYRQSLGQGPEFLIYFQGTGAADDSGLPNDRFFAVRPEGSVSTLKIQRTERGDSAVYLCASSSTGGSTGELFFGEGSRLTVL.

This chain uses TRBV10-3 with TRBJ1-3; 7 bases map to TRBD1. Germline V CDR1 and CDR2: ENHRY, SYGVKD. The CDR3 is made up of 15 amino acids. V shed 1 base, J shed 2 bases, and the junction held 2 bases outside the gene matches. CDR3: CAISEWQGAGNTIYF. CDR3 sequence (DNA): TGTGCCATCAGTGAGTGGCAGGGGGCTGGAAACACCATATATTTT.

The chain couples TRBV5-1 to TRBJ1-1; possibly TRBD1 for D (6 bases). This CDR3 has 14 amino acids. Germline V gene data show CDR1 as SGHRS and CDR2 as YFSETQ. Trimming took 5 bases from V and 5 from J, leaving 16 bases between them. The DNA for the CDR3 is TGCGCCAGCAGGTCGGGGGGGGCGCGTACTGAAGCTTTCTTT. Translating it yields CASRSGGARTEAFF.

The chain links TRBV7-9 to TRBJ2-7; D is undetermined. The CDR3 runs 14 residues. V lost 5 bases, J lost 3 bases, and 14 bases lay in between. The V gene's germline CDR1 is SEHNR and CDR2 FQNEAQ (reference sequence). CDR3 DNA sequence: TGTGCCAGCAGCACCAAAGAACGGTACTACGAGCAGTACTTC. It yields the protein CASSTKERYYEQYF. Variable domain in full (rest from reference TRBV7-9 and TRBJ2-7): DTGVSQNPRHKITKRGQNVTFRCDPISEHNRLYWYRQTLGQGPEFLTYFQNEAQLEKSRLLSDRFSAERPKGSFSTLEIQRTEQGDSAMYLCASSTKERYYEQYFGPGTRLTVT.

As regards this clone: The junction departs from germline at one end; a sequencing error may be responsible. The chain employs TRBV5-8 and TRBJ1-1; D gene ambiguous. Germline V CDR1 and CDR2: SGHTS, YDEGEE. The CDR3 spans 9 residues. The chain's CDR3 is CASSFSGIF. CDR3 nucleotides: TGTGCCAGCAGCTTTTCCGGTATCTTT.

The chain is built from TRBV6-5 and TRBJ1-2, with unresolved D. Germline assignment: CDR1 MNHEY and CDR2 SVGAGI. The CDR3 totals 13 residues. The V end was cut by 5 bases, the J end by 4 bases, with 11 bases between. The CDR3 DNA reads TGTGCCAGCAGTGCGGGGTTTGGCTATGGCTACACCTTC. Translation gives CASSAGFGYGYTF.

The rearrangement uses TRBV7-3 and TRBJ1-1; TRBD1 is a possible D gene (6 bases). With 6 bases removed from V and 5 bases from J, the gap between germline ends came to 19 bases. The CDR3 sequence is 15 residues long. Per the germline V gene, CDR1 is SGHTA and CDR2 is FQGTGA. The CDR3 DNA is TGTGCCAGCAGTCCACAACCAGGGGAATTGACTGAAGCTTTCTTT. Protein sequence: CASSPQPGELTEAFF.

The J gene is TRBJ1-5, the V gene TRBV27; D ambiguous. V was shortened by 6 bases and J by 3 bases, with 12 bases between the two germline ends. Germline V gene sequence: CDR1 MNHEY, CDR2 SMNVEV (reference sequence). The CDR3 sequence is 14 residues long. CDR3 coding DNA: TGTGCCAGCAGCTCTGAGGGTTCCAATCAGCCCCAGCATTTT. Encoded protein: CASSSEGSNQPQHF.

This rearrangement joins TRBV27 to TRBJ2-7; the match to TRBD2 covers 7 bases. Trimming took 3 bases from V and 3 from J; bases not matched to a gene: 2. The CDR3 consists of 13 residues. The germline CDR1 and CDR2 sequences are MNHEY and SMNVEV (reference sequence). The CDR3 DNA is TGTGCCAGCAGTTTGGGACTACACTACGAGCAGTACTTC. Translated: CASSLGLHYEQYF.

The J gene is TRBJ1-2, the V gene TRBV19; TRBD1 agrees at 8 bases. CDR1 is LNHDA and CDR2 is SQIVND in the germline V gene (reference sequence). There are 17 residues in the CDR3. The junction had 13 bases not matched to a gene; V was cut back by 1 base and J by 6 bases. CDR3 sequence reads: CASSIGTTLGQADGYTF. CDR3 DNA sequence: TGTGCCAGTAGTATAGGCACGACATTGGGACAGGCGGATGGCTACACCTTC.

CDR3 sequence reads: CASSPDRGLLGTQYF. CDR3 DNA sequence: TGTGCCAGCAGCCCGGACAGGGGCCTTTTGGGGACCCAGTACTTC. This chain joins TRBV5-6 and TRBJ2-5, with 9 positions matching TRBD1. Trimming cost V 4 bases and J 7 bases; bases outside gene matches: 11. The CDR3 runs to 15 residues. The germline V gene encodes CDR1 SGHDT and CDR2 YYEEEE.

The rearrangement joins TRBV10-2 to TRBJ2-7; the D gene is possibly TRBD1 (6 bases). This CDR3 is 11 amino acids long. CDR1 is WSHSY and CDR2 is SAAADI in the germline V gene. Trimming stripped 6 bases from V and 4 bases from J, with 7 bases between. The CDR3 DNA reads TGCGCCAGCAGGGGGGCGTACGAGCAGTACTTC. This translates into CASRGAYEQYF.

The chain recombines TRBV7-9 with TRBJ2-2; TRBD1 is a possible D gene (5 bases). The CDR3 extends over 15 amino acids. V was trimmed by 5 bases and J by 4 bases, leaving 14 bases between them. CDR1 SEHNR and CDR2 FQNEAQ come from the germline V gene (reference sequence). In nucleotides, the CDR3 is TGTGCCAGCAGCGACTTGATAGGGGCCACCGGGGAGCTGTTTTTT. It specifies CASSDLIGATGELFF.

The chain recombines TRBV7-9 with TRBJ2-3, with a weak D call TRBD1 (6 bases). The germline V gene encodes CDR1 SEHNR and CDR2 FQNEAQ (reference sequence). Deletions cut 2 bases from V and 3 bases from J, with 12 bases between. The CDR3 length is 15 residues. The CDR3 bases are TGTGCCAGCAGCTTAAGGGGGATGGGTACAGATACGCAGTATTTT. Residues: CASSLRGMGTDTQYF.

V gene TRBV28 combines with J gene TRBJ1-1; D is undetermined. The V and J ends lost 7 bases and 7 bases respectively, with 4 bases between them. The CDR3 totals 9 residues. CDR1 is MDHEN, CDR2 SYDVKM, per germline. Written as DNA, the CDR3 is TGTGCCAGCAATAATGAAGCTTTCTTT. This gives the protein CASNNEAFF.

The chain joins TRBV5-1 to TRBJ2-4, with 9 bases lining up with TRBD2. Losses at the gene ends were 2 bases for V and 9 bases for J; bases not matched to a gene: 6. The CDR3 totals 14 residues. CDR1 is SGHRS, CDR2 YFSETQ, per germline. Written as DNA, the CDR3 is TGCGCCAGCAGCTTTTCCGGGCGGGAGGGCATTCAGTACTTC. Protein product: CASSFSGREGIQYF.

V and J are TRBV6-4 and TRBJ2-5; 8 bases map to TRBD1. The CDR3 extends over 15 amino acids. Germline CDR1 is MRHNA and CDR2 is SNTAGT. The junction had 4 bases not matched to a gene; V was cut back by 3 bases and J by 1 base. The CDR3 bases are TGTGCCAGCAGTGAAGGGACAGGCAGCCAAGAGACCCAGTACTTC. It specifies CASSEGTGSQETQYF.

The chain employs TRBV7-8 and TRBJ2-7; the match to TRBD1 covers 7 bases. Germline assignment: CDR1 SGHVS and CDR2 FQNEAQ. The CDR3 loop spans 13 amino acids. The J segment lost 6 bases and the V segment lost 5 bases, leaving 7 bases of the junction unmatched. CDR3 residues: CASSVPRGSEQYF. DNA for the CDR3: TGTGCCAGCAGCGTGCCCAGGGGGAGCGAGCAGTACTTC.

The chain recombines TRBV7-2 with TRBJ2-1, with TRBD2 identical over 10 bases. The V gene end was trimmed by 2 bases and the J gene end by 7 bases; junction bases not matched to a gene: 14. CDR3 size: 18 residues. Germline loops: CDR1 SGHTA, CDR2 FQGNSA. The CDR3 protein is CASSLRHSGGARWNEQFF. In DNA form, the CDR3 reads TGTGCCAGCAGCTTACGCCACAGCGGGGGGGCCAGGTGGAATGAGCAGTTCTTC.